This TCR beta chain stems from a study of OX40 agonist ivuxolimab in advanced cancers. As for the study more broadly: The costimulatory receptor OX40 (CD134) was targeted by ivuxolimab, a fully human IgG2 agonistic monoclonal antibody. Patients were allowed to have had prior anti-PD-1, anti-PD-L1 or anti-CTLA-4 therapy, and approximately 41% of the dose-escalation patients had previously received checkpoint inhibitors. Peripheral TCRbeta sequencing was intended to test whether TCR sequence diversity was altered and clonal T-cell expansion was caused by ivuxolimab. Intravenous ivuxolimab was administered to patients every 2 weeks at six dose levels: 0.01, 0.1, 0.3, 1.5, 3 and 10 mg/kg. A male proportion of roughly 80% and a mean age of roughly 55 years, ranging from roughly 23 to 85, were recorded for the dose-escalation cohort. Of the approximately 54 dose-escalation patients, hepatocellular carcinoma was present in around 20, melanoma in roughly 15, renal cell carcinoma in 9 and head and neck cancer in 9. The paper reports the monotherapy dose-escalation portion (N = 52 patients) of the phase I ivuxolimab trial. Partial responses occurred in three dose-escalation patients, of whom one had hepatocellular carcinoma and two had cutaneous melanoma. General findings and caveats noted by the study authors: Antigen specificity was not determined for the clonally expanded peripheral T cells. At doses of 0.1 to 3.0 mg/kg, clonal expansion of both CD4+ and CD8+ T cells in blood was seen between baseline and week 6. After ivuxolimab, expanded clones were on average more numerous among CD8+ T cells than among CD4+ T cells. In partial responders in the 0.1-3.0 mg/kg groups, normalized peripheral clonal expansion was found to be among the lowest, especially among CD8+ T cells. Low levels of normalized T-cell clonal expansion were also seen in some patients who did not respond.

CDR1 MGHDK and CDR2 SYGVNS are derived from the germline V gene. V gives up 1 base and J gives up 6 bases, and the segment between their germline ends measures 0 bases. The CDR3 runs 11 amino acids, cysteine and phenylalanine included. Only the CDR3 DNA is retained, 33 bases long and in frame from the first base. Points on this clone: What this receptor recognizes is not known. Base qualities are not at hand, and no much larger clone is one base apart.

To sequence the TCRbeta CDR3 region, genomic DNA was isolated from the sorted cells. TCRbeta CDR3 regions were sequenced using the immunoSEQ Assay. Sourced from immuneACCESS, this table was stored by TCRdb with only in-frame sequences that have V and J called. A share of the clones is absent; for the studies checked, an unresolved V gene accounts for under half, and the remainder has no known explanation. This sample comprises roughly 50,000 clones, about 81% of them detected only once. More than 5.5% of the sample comes from the top ten. The trial excluded patients who had a history of autoimmune disease or who were on systemic immunosuppression. Peripheral blood for TCR sequencing was collected from all dose cohorts at baseline, on cycle 4 day 1, and on cycle 7 day 1. Samples were obtained from an open-label, multicenter, first-in-human phase I dose-escalation trial of ivuxolimab. Adults with locally advanced or metastatic head and neck squamous cell, hepatocellular, melanoma or renal cell carcinoma were enrolled in the trial. Before TCR sequencing, CD4+ T cells and CD8+ T cells were sorted from peripheral blood as separate populations.

This sequence was found in an adult with an advanced solid tumor such as melanoma, head and neck, liver or kidney cancer. This sample comprised CD4+ or CD8+ T cells sorted from blood, obtained in a trial of the OX40 agonist ivuxolimab. Rearrangement joined TRBV25-1 to TRBJ2-2; the D gene is unclear. The sequence in DNA is TGTGCCAGCAGTGAATCCGGGGAGCTGTTTTTT. Its translation is CASSESGELFF.